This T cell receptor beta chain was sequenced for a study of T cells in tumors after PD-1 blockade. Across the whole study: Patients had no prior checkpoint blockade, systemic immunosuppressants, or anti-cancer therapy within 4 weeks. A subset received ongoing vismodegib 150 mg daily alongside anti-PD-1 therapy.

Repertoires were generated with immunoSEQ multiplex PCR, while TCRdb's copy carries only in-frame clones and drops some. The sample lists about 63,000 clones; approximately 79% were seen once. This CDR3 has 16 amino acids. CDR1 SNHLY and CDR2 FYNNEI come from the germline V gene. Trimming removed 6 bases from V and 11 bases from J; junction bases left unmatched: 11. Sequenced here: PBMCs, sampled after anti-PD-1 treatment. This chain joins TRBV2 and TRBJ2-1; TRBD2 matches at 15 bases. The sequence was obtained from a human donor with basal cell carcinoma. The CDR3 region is CASRGQRTSGGAQQFF. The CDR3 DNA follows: TGTGCCAGCAGGGGCCAACGGACTAGCGGGGGGGCTCAGCAGTTCTTC.